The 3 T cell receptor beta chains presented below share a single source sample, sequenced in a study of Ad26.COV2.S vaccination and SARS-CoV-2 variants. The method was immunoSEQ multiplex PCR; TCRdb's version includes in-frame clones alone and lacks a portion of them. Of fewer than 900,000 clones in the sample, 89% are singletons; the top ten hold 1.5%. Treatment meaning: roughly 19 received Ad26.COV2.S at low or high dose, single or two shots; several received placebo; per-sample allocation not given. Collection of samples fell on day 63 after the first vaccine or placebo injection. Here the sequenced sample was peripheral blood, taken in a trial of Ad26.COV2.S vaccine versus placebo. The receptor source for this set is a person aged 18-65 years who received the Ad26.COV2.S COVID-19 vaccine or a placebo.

CDR3 sequence: CASTSGRAGNTIYF. The CDR3 nucleotides are TGTGCCAGCACCTCGGGGAGAGCTGGAAACACCATATATTTT. The rearrangement uses TRBV6-5 and TRBJ1-3; no clear D. V was trimmed by 7 bases and J by 2 bases, leaving 12 bases between them. CDR1 and CDR2 (germline): MNHEY, SVGAGI. The CDR3 length is 14 residues.

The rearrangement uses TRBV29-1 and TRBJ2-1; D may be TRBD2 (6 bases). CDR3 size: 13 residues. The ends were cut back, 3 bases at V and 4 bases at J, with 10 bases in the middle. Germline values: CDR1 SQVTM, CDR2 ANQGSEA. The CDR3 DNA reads TGCAGCGTTGACAGCAGCGGGTACAATGAGCAGTTCTTC. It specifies CSVDSSGYNEQFF.

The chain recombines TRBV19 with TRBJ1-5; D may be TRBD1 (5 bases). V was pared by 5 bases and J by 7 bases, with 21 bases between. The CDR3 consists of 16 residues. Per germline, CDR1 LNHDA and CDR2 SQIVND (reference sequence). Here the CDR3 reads CASSPGAGAFGQPQHF. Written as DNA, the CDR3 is TGTGCCAGTAGTCCCGGGGCCGGAGCCTTCGGGCAGCCCCAGCATTTT. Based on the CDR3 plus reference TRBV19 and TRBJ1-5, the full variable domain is DGGITQSPKYLFRKEGQNVTLSCEQNLNHDAMYWYRQDPGQGLRLIYYSQIVNDFQKGDIAEGYSVSREKKESFPLTVTSAQKNPTAFYLCASSPGAGAFGQPQHFGDGTRLSIL.